A single T cell receptor (beta chain) is shown here with its context. The entry originates in a study of blood T cell repertoires in COVID-19. Study-level information: COVID-19 samples, acute and convalescent, were from the United States, Italy and Spain.

Participants spanned ages about 18 to 90 years and resided in roughly 22 US areas. CDR1 is SNHLY, CDR2 FYNNEI, per germline. V was trimmed by 6 bases and J by 0 bases, leaving 12 bases between them. There are 15 residues in the CDR3. As processed by the authors: Scientists estimated how many nucleated cells there were by amplifying reference gene primers. Data came from immunoSEQ multiplex PCR; TCRdb stores just in-frame clones and leaves some out. V and J calls plus clone size are reproduced from that table; the DNA served to infer D and trimming. This table has around 260,000 clones, around 90% appearing once.

The V and J genes are TRBV2 and TRBJ1-3, with a tentative D call TRBD1 (6 bases). The sequenced sample consisted of PBMCs or T cells enriched from blood (not recorded which). The receptor comes from a woman aged 30 to 39 who had recovered from COVID-19. CDR3 loop: CASSVQGYSGNTIYF. The CDR3 coding sequence is TGTGCCAGCAGCGTACAGGGCTACTCTGGAAACACCATATATTTT.